These T cell receptor beta chains were read from a single sample in a study of blood T cell repertoires in COVID-19. The method was immunoSEQ multiplex PCR; TCRdb's version includes in-frame clones alone and lacks a portion of them. Here the sample spans tens of thousands of clones, around nine tenths being singletons. Sequencing was done on a sample of peripheral blood. The receptors here all came from an elderly woman with acute or convalescent COVID-19. The CDR3 runs from the conserved cysteine through the conserved F or W. A D gene is named only where the DNA matches it firmly. Only part of the rows carry a size: once, few, many, or a class if the clone is expanded.

v_gene: TRBV2
j_gene: TRBJ2-2
abundance: NA
len: 14
d_gene: NA
CDR3aa: CASNGLFNTGELFF
CDR3nt: TGTGCCAGCAACGGACTCTTTAACACCGGGGAGCTGTTTTTT

v_gene: TRBV5-6
j_gene: TRBJ1-2
abundance: once
len: 17
d_gene: NA
CDR3aa: CASSHPLRDAGSRGYTF
CDR3nt: TGTGCCAGCAGCCACCCTCTACGGGACGCGGGGTCGCGAGGCTACACCTTC

v_gene: TRBV2
j_gene: TRBJ1-1
abundance: NA
len: 14
d_gene: NA
CDR3aa: CASSEALGGTEAFF
CDR3nt: TGTGCCAGCAGTGAAGCCCTCGGGGGCACTGAAGCTTTCTTT

v_gene: TRBV10-2
j_gene: TRBJ2-1
abundance: NA
len: 17
d_gene: NA
CDR3aa: CASSDLLEGPSYNEQFF
CDR3nt: TGCGCCAGCAGTGATCTTTTGGAGGGCCCCTCCTACAATGAGCAGTTCTTC

v_gene: TRBV10-3
j_gene: TRBJ1-1
abundance: once
len: 16
d_gene: NA
CDR3aa: CAIRPDLSAGGTEAFF
CDR3nt: TGTGCCATCAGACCCGACCTCTCCGCGGGAGGGACTGAAGCTTTCTTT

v_gene: TRBV7-8
j_gene: TRBJ1-6
abundance: NA
len: 13
d_gene: NA
CDR3aa: CASSTIQGSPLHF
CDR3nt: TGTGCCAGCAGCACAATTCAGGGTTCACCCCTCCACTTT

v_gene: TRBV19
j_gene: TRBJ2-3
abundance: NA
len: 16
d_gene: TRBD2
CDR3aa: CASSVGLAGGPDTQYF
CDR3nt: TGTGCCAGTAGTGTGGGACTAGCGGGGGGGCCAGATACGCAGTATTTT

v_gene: TRBV7-3
j_gene: TRBJ2-5
abundance: NA
len: 16
d_gene: TRBD2
CDR3aa: CASSLSGTSGQETQYF
CDR3nt: TGTGCCAGCAGCCTCTCCGGGACTAGCGGCCAAGAAACCCAGTACTTC

v_gene: TRBV6-5
j_gene: TRBJ1-5
abundance: NA
len: 15
d_gene: TRBD1
CDR3aa: CASRSDRGSNQPQHF
CDR3nt: TGTGCCAGCAGATCGGACAGGGGAAGCAATCAGCCCCAGCATTTT

v_gene: TRBV6-2/TRBV6-3
j_gene: TRBJ1-3
abundance: NA
len: 14
d_gene: NA
CDR3aa: CASSPDIAGNTIYF
CDR3nt: TGTGCCAGCAGTCCAGACATAGCTGGAAACACCATATATTTT

v_gene: TRBV30
j_gene: TRBJ1-2
abundance: NA
len: 13
d_gene: NA
CDR3aa: CAWSWRANYGYTF
CDR3nt: TGTGCCTGGAGTTGGAGAGCTAACTATGGCTACACCTTC

v_gene: TRBV28
j_gene: TRBJ2-3
abundance: NA
len: 17
d_gene: NA
CDR3aa: CASSFSHLGQGTDTQYF
CDR3nt: TGTGCCAGCAGTTTCTCCCACTTGGGGCAGGGGACAGATACGCAGTATTTT

v_gene: TRBV6-5
j_gene: TRBJ1-5
abundance: NA
len: 14
d_gene: TRBD1
CDR3aa: CASRPGQGKQPQHF
CDR3nt: TGTGCCAGCAGACCGGGACAGGGTAAACAGCCCCAGCATTTT

v_gene: TRBV19
j_gene: TRBJ1-1
abundance: NA
len: 13
d_gene: NA
CDR3aa: CASRIQGGTEAFF
CDR3nt: TGTGCCAGTAGAATTCAGGGAGGGACTGAAGCTTTCTTT

v_gene: TRBV12-5
j_gene: TRBJ2-5
abundance: few
len: 12
d_gene: TRBD2
CDR3aa: CASGLGGGPQYF
CDR3nt: TGTGCTAGTGGTTTGGGGGGAGGGCCCCAGTACTTC

v_gene: TRBV6-5
j_gene: TRBJ2-1
abundance: NA
len: 15
d_gene: NA
CDR3aa: CASTLSAGNYNEQFF
CDR3nt: TGTGCCAGCACCTTGTCCGCGGGGAACTACAATGAGCAGTTCTTC